Listed below are T cell receptor beta chains from one sample, sequenced in a study of OX40 agonist ivuxolimab in advanced cancers. Produced via immunoSEQ multiplex PCR; TCRdb's table is partial and in-frame only. Altogether approximately 23,000 clones are present, roughly 83% being singletons, with the ten largest covering 35% to 45%. This specimen was CD4+ or CD8+ T cells sorted from blood, taken in a trial of the OX40 agonist ivuxolimab. The source is an adult with an advanced solid tumor such as melanoma, head and neck, liver or kidney cancer. Each CDR3 is given with its conserved first and last residue. The D gene is left open where the match is weak. Clone size, where shown, is once, few, many, or a class for clones that have expanded.

clone_size	v_call	j_call	cdr3_length	d_call	cdr3_nt	cdr3_aa
-	TRBV19	TRBJ2-7	15	-	TGTGCCAGGCCTCACCGGGAACTCTCCTCCTACGAGCAGTACTTC	CARPHRELSSYEQYF
-	TRBV10-1	TRBJ1-1	14	-	TGCGCCAGCAGTGAGTCGGGGGGCGGCCAGGAAGCTTTCTTT	CASSESGGGQEAFF
few	TRBV4-1	TRBJ1-2	14	-	TGCGCCAGCAGCCAAGAAAACAGGGCGGATGGCTACACCTTC	CASSQENRADGYTF
few	TRBV7-9	TRBJ1-4	13	-	TGTGCCAGCAGCGGTGTTTGGGATGAAAAACTGTTTTTT	CASSGVWDEKLFF
-	TRBV30	TRBJ1-4	14	-	TGTGCCTGGAGTACGGACAGCTTTAATGAAAAACTGTTTTTT	CAWSTDSFNEKLFF
-	TRBV21-1	TRBJ1-5	17	-	TGTGCCAGCAGCCTGGGGCCCCTTACAGGGGGCAATCAGCCCCAGCATTTT	CASSLGPLTGGNQPQHF
-	TRBV6-5	TRBJ2-7	15	TRBD1	TGTGCCAGCAGTTACTTGGGACAGGGGGGGGGCGAGCAGTACTTC	CASSYLGQGGGEQYF
-	TRBV29-1	TRBJ1-2	11	-	TGCAGCGTTGAAGGAGACGGTGACTACACCTTC	CSVEGDGDYTF
-	TRBV7-2	TRBJ2-5	17	-	TGTGCCAGCAGCTTAGATCGTAGCAGGCTTCCTAAAGAGACCCAGTACTTC	CASSLDRSRLPKETQYF
-	TRBV20-1	TRBJ2-3	11	-	TGCAGTCCGTGGAGCACAGATACGCAGTATTTT	CSPWSTDTQYF
-	TRBV27	TRBJ2-3	13	-	TGTGCCAGCAGACTCCGGGAGAAAGATACGCAGTATTTT	CASRLREKDTQYF
-	TRBV7-9	TRBJ2-5	13	-	TGTGCCAGCAGCCTCGGGGATTCGGAGACCCAGTACTTC	CASSLGDSETQYF
-	TRBV19	TRBJ1-5	16	-	TGTGCCAGTAGTAGGAGGGCGGAGTATAGCAATCAGCCCCAGCATTTT	CASSRRAEYSNQPQHF
-	TRBV7-9	TRBJ2-7	13	-	TGTGCCAGCAGTCCACCCGAGTTCTGGTGGCAGTACTTC	CASSPPEFWWQYF
-	TRBV4-3	TRBJ2-2	14	-	TGCGCCAGCAGCCAGGTGCAGGGTTCGGGGGAGCTGTTTTTT	CASSQVQGSGELFF
-	TRBV4-3	TRBJ2-1	17	TRBD2	TGCGCCAGCAGCCAAGGTTATAGGAGGACTAGCGGGAATGAGCAGTTCTTC	CASSQGYRRTSGNEQFF
-	TRBV9	TRBJ1-1	14	-	TGTGCCAGCAGCGTAGGGGGGGCAGGGACTGAAGCTTTCTTT	CASSVGGAGTEAFF
-	TRBV7-9	TRBJ1-1	13	-	TGTGCCAGCACCTGGACGGTGAACACTGAAGCTTTCTTT	CASTWTVNTEAFF
-	TRBV5-1	TRBJ2-7	15	TRBD2	TGCGCCAGCAGTTTTTCTAGCGGGAGTAGGTACGAGCAGTACTTC	CASSFSSGSRYEQYF
many	TRBV2	TRBJ2-7	13	-	TGTGCCAGCAGTGACAGGAGAACCTACGAGCAGTACTTC	CASSDRRTYEQYF
-	TRBV5-6	TRBJ2-1	14	-	TGTGCCAGCAGAGACAGTGTCACCTACAATGAGCAGTTCTTC	CASRDSVTYNEQFF
-	TRBV6-6	TRBJ1-4	15	TRBD1	TGTGCCAGCAGAGCCCCCGGGACAGCTAATGAAAAACTGTTTTTT	CASRAPGTANEKLFF
-	TRBV13	TRBJ2-3	16	TRBD2	TGTGCCAGCAGCTCCGCTAGCGGGGGGGCCGGCGATACGCAGTATTTT	CASSSASGGAGDTQYF
-	TRBV6-1	TRBJ1-4	15	TRBD1	TGTGCCAGCAGTGAACCGGGACAGGGTGGTGAAAAACTGTTTTTT	CASSEPGQGGEKLFF
-	TRBV19	TRBJ2-5	13	-	TGTGCCAGTGCCGGCGGAGGCGTCGAGACCCAGTACTTC	CASAGGGVETQYF
-	TRBV19	TRBJ1-1	15	TRBD1	TGTGCCAGTAGTAGAACGGACAGGGCAATGACTGAAGCTTTCTTT	CASSRTDRAMTEAFF
once	TRBV27	TRBJ1-2	15	-	TGTGCCAGCAGTTTACGGGCCTTCCGGGACTATGGCTACACCTTC	CASSLRAFRDYGYTF
-	TRBV15	TRBJ2-1	15	-	TGTGCCACCAGCAGCAAAACAGGGACCGGTATGAAGCAGTTCTTC	CATSSKTGTGMKQFF
-	TRBV18	TRBJ2-7	16	TRBD1	TGTGCCAGCTCACCACCGGGACAGGCCAACTCCTACGAGCAGTACTTC	CASSPPGQANSYEQYF
-	TRBV4-1	TRBJ2-5	17	-	TGCGCCAGCAGCCAAACCCCCCCCGAGGGCTCGCAAGAGACCCAGTACTTC	CASSQTPPEGSQETQYF
-	TRBV7-3	TRBJ2-1	14	-	TGTGCCAGCAGCTTAGGCGGCAGTTACAATGAGCAGTTCTTC	CASSLGGSYNEQFF
-	TRBV4-3	TRBJ2-1	16	TRBD2	TGCGCCAGCAGCCAATATCTAGCGGGAGGAAGAGGTGAGCAGTTCTTC	CASSQYLAGGRGEQFF
-	TRBV6-5	TRBJ1-5	14	-	TGTGCCAGCAGTTACTCGGAGGGTAATCAGCCCCAGCATTTT	CASSYSEGNQPQHF
-	TRBV6-5	TRBJ2-1	14	-	TGTGCCAGCAGTTACTCGGGACTCCCCAATGAGCAGTTCTTC	CASSYSGLPNEQFF
-	TRBV15	TRBJ2-1	17	TRBD1	TGTGCCACCAGCGGCCTTCTCCGGGACAGGGCCTACAATGAGCAGTTCTTC	CATSGLLRDRAYNEQFF
once	TRBV7-9	TRBJ2-7	15	TRBD1	TGTGCCAGCAGTAGTCCCCAGGGGGTCCCCTACGAGCAGTACTTC	CASSSPQGVPYEQYF
-	TRBV11-2	TRBJ2-7	17	TRBD1	TGTGCCAGCAGCCCGGACAGGGGGAGAACCACTAGGTACGAGCAGTACTTC	CASSPDRGRTTRYEQYF
-	TRBV5-4	TRBJ2-1	12	-	TGTGCCAGCAGGGCACAGCGGGATGAGCAGTTCTTC	CASRAQRDEQFF
-	TRBV28	TRBJ2-7	17	-	TGTGCCAGCAGTTTAGGGCTAGGAAGGCGGTCGGGATACGAGCAGTACTTC	CASSLGLGRRSGYEQYF
-	TRBV4-1	TRBJ1-6	15	-	TGCGCCAGCAGCCAAGGCCCGAGTCCTAATTCACCCCTCCACTTT	CASSQGPSPNSPLHF
once	TRBV29-1	TRBJ2-1	14	TRBD1	TGCAGCGGATCCGGGACAGGGGGCTATAATGAGCAGTTCTTC	CSGSGTGGYNEQFF
-	TRBV4-1	TRBJ2-7	15	TRBD1	TGCGCCAGCAGCCAAGGACAGGGGGGGACCTACGAGCAGTACTTC	CASSQGQGGTYEQYF
-	TRBV21-1	TRBJ2-3	16	-	TGTGCCAGCAGCCCTTATAAAGGCAGGGCAACAGATACGCAGTATTTT	CASSPYKGRATDTQYF
-	TRBV9	TRBJ2-7	17	-	TGTGCCAGCAGCCCACGAGGAGGGACAGTCCCTAGGTACGAGCAGTACTTC	CASSPRGGTVPRYEQYF
-	TRBV6-6	TRBJ2-7	13	-	TGTGCCAGCAGTCCCTCGGACTGGGGCGAGCAGTACTTC	CASSPSDWGEQYF
-	TRBV2	TRBJ2-1	16	-	TGTGCCAGCAGTGAAAGTCAGCGGCCGGACTACAATGAGCAGTTCTTC	CASSESQRPDYNEQFF
-	TRBV4-1	TRBJ2-7	16	TRBD1	TGCGCCAGCAGTACCTCCACAGGGGGTCGAACCTACGAGCAGTACTTC	CASSTSTGGRTYEQYF
-	TRBV18	TRBJ1-3	15	-	TGTGCCAGCTCACCCGGGGGTAACTCTGGAAACACCATATATTTT	CASSPGGNSGNTIYF
-	TRBV9	TRBJ2-5	14	-	TGTGCCAGCAGCGCTTATAGCGGAGAAGAGACCCAGTACTTC	CASSAYSGEETQYF
-	TRBV29-1	TRBJ1-1	15	-	TGCAGCGCGACTACAGGCGCCTGGATGAACACTGAAGCTTTCTTT	CSATTGAWMNTEAFF
-	TRBV4-1	TRBJ1-1	15	-	TGCGCCAGCAGCCAAGCTGTAAGGGAGGGCACTGAAGCTTTCTTT	CASSQAVREGTEAFF
-	TRBV29-1	TRBJ2-7	12	-	TGCAGCGTTGAAACAGGGTACCACGAGCAGTACTTC	CSVETGYHEQYF
-	TRBV11-2	TRBJ1-1	12	-	TGTGCCAGCAGCTTAGGTGCGGTTGAAGCTTTCTTT	CASSLGAVEAFF
-	TRBV9	TRBJ2-1	13	-	TGTGCCAGCGGCTCACCGGGGCACAATGAGCAGTTCTTC	CASGSPGHNEQFF
-	TRBV2	TRBJ2-7	14	-	TGTGCCAGCAGTGGAACGGCGGGTCAATACGAGCAGTACTTC	CASSGTAGQYEQYF
-	TRBV19	TRBJ2-7	14	-	TGTGCCAGTAGTATGCGGGGTGATGACTACGAGCAGTACTTC	CASSMRGDDYEQYF